Each of the 26 T cell receptor beta chains below was sequenced from the same sample in a study of blood T cell repertoires in COVID-19. The method was immunoSEQ multiplex PCR; TCRdb's version includes in-frame clones alone and lacks a portion of them. Of over 200,000 clones in the sample, about 91% were seen once. Input material: peripheral blood. These TCRs come from a young man with acute or convalescent COVID-19.

J is TRBJ1-5 and V is TRBV25-1; D remains ambiguous. The germline CDR1 and CDR2 sequences are MGHDK and SYGVNS. Trimming took 1 base from V and 4 from J, leaving 11 bases between them. The CDR3 extends over 15 amino acids. DNA for the CDR3: TGTGCCAGCAGTGAATCTGAACAGATAAATCAGCCCCAGCATTTT. Amino acid sequence: CASSESEQINQPQHF.

V is TRBV5-8 and J is TRBJ2-1; 12 bases are a match to TRBD2. The CDR3 loop spans 17 amino acids. Germline V gene sequence: CDR1 SGHTS, CDR2 YDEGEE. V shed 4 bases, J shed 1 base, and the junction held 6 bases outside the gene matches. CDR3 sequence (DNA): TGTGCCAGCAGCCGTATGACTAGCGGGGGTTCCTACAATGAGCAGTTCTTC. Protein: CASSRMTSGGSYNEQFF.

V is TRBV6-6 and J is TRBJ1-2; D is uncertain. Deletions cut 1 base from V and 12 bases from J, with 9 bases between. The germline V gene encodes CDR1 MNHNY and CDR2 SVGAGI (reference sequence). CDR3 length: 11 residues. CDR3 DNA sequence: TGTGCCAGCAGTTACTATGAAACGGACACCTTC. Protein: CASSYYETDTF.

DNA of the CDR3: TGCGCCAGCAGTTTTTTACCGGGATACTCCTACAATGAGCAGTTCTTC. Amino acids: CASSFLPGYSYNEQFF. The chain couples TRBV5-1 to TRBJ2-1; possibly TRBD2 for D (5 bases). CDR3 length: 16 amino acids. V was cut by 5 bases and J by 0 bases, with 15 bases left in between. CDR1 is SGHRS, CDR2 YFSETQ, per germline.

The chain employs TRBV28 and TRBJ1-5, with 9 bases matching TRBD1. The germline gives CDR1 MDHEN, CDR2 SYDVKM. The CDR3 extends over 17 amino acids. Losses at the gene ends were 6 bases for V and 2 bases for J; bases not matched to a gene: 11. Here the CDR3 reads CASRTGTGLGGNQPQHF. CDR3 DNA: TGTGCCAGCAGAACCGGGACAGGGCTCGGAGGCAATCAGCCCCAGCATTTT.

The V and J genes are TRBV6-2 or TRBV6-3 and TRBJ2-3; 12 nucleotides agree with TRBD2. CDR3 length: 16 amino acids. V was pared by 5 bases and J by 1 base, with 4 bases of the junction left unmatched. Germline CDR1 is MNHEY and CDR2 is SVGEGT. The CDR3 DNA follows: TGTGCCAGCAGTCCCCTAGCGGGAGGGGGCACAGATACGCAGTATTTT. Amino acids: CASSPLAGGGTDTQYF.

The chain employs TRBV5-4 and TRBJ2-2; TRBD2 aligns across 9 bases. The V gene end was trimmed by 2 bases and the J gene end by 3 bases; junction bases not matched to a gene: 8. The CDR3 covers 17 residues. CDR1 SGHNT and CDR2 YYREEE come from the germline V gene (reference sequence). CDR3 protein: CASSFLAGGPYTGELFF. The DNA of the CDR3 is TGTGCCAGCAGCTTCCTGGCGGGAGGGCCGTACACCGGGGAGCTGTTTTTT. Variable domain in full (rest from reference TRBV5-4 and TRBJ2-2): ETGVTQSPTHLIKTRGQQVTLRCSSQSGHNTVSWYQQALGQGPQFIFQYYREEENGRGNFPPRFSGLQFPNYSSELNVNALELDDSALYLCASSFLAGGPYTGELFFGEGSRLTVL.

The chain couples TRBV4-1 to TRBJ1-3; D call uncertain. V was clipped by 3 bases and J by 4 bases, with 16 bases between them. The CDR3 loop spans 16 amino acids. Germline CDR1 reads MGHRA; CDR2 reads YSYEKL. The CDR3 loop is CASSHLPGPRGNTIYF. The CDR3 nucleotides are TGCGCCAGCAGCCATTTACCAGGCCCAAGGGGAAACACCATATATTTT.

This clone was observed a single time. This chain uses TRBV7-8 with TRBJ2-2; 7 bases align to TRBD1. Germline V gene lookup returns CDR1 SGHVS and CDR2 FQNEAQ. Trimming took 3 bases from V and 3 from J; bases not matched to a gene: 7. CDR3 size: 16 residues. For the CDR3, the DNA is TGTGCCAGCAGCTTCCTTGGACAGGAACACACCGGGGAGCTGTTTTTT. Translating it yields CASSFLGQEHTGELFF.

The J gene is TRBJ2-7, the V gene TRBV2, with a possible D match to TRBD1 (6 bases). Trimming removed 7 bases from V and 2 bases from J, with 12 bases in between. Germline CDR1 and CDR2: SNHLY and FYNNEI. The CDR3 runs to 13 residues. CDR3 residues: CASKKDSAYEQYF. The CDR3 DNA reads as TGTGCCAGCAAGAAGGACAGTGCCTACGAGCAGTACTTC.

The chain joins TRBV7-9 to TRBJ1-2; D is undetermined. Germline V CDR1 and CDR2: SEHNR, FQNEAQ (reference sequence). Between the trimmed V and J ends, which lost 5 bases and 8 bases, there was a span of 12 bases. CDR3 size: 12 residues. CDR3 coding DNA: TGTGCCAGCAGCCCATGGGCGGGGGGCTACACCTTC. Its translation is CASSPWAGGYTF.

This sequence joins TRBV6-6 and TRBJ1-2, with D possibly matching TRBD1 (6 bases). Per the germline V gene, CDR1 is MNHNY and CDR2 is SVGAGI (reference sequence). Deletions cut 4 bases from V and 0 bases from J, with 12 bases between. The CDR3 sequence is 15 residues long. Here the CDR3 DNA reads TGTGCCAGCAGTTCTTACAGGGAATCTAACTATGGCTACACCTTC. Its protein is CASSSYRESNYGYTF.

This rearrangement joins TRBV6-5 to TRBJ2-7; D is perhaps TRBD2 (6 bases). Trimming cost V 8 bases and J 4 bases, with 15 bases left between them. The CDR3 is 13 amino acids. The germline CDR1 and CDR2 sequences are MNHEY and SVGAGI. CDR3 in amino acids: CASARASEYEQYF. The DNA for the CDR3 is TGTGCCAGCGCCCGGGCTAGCGAGTACGAGCAGTACTTC.

V and J are TRBV5-5 and TRBJ1-1; TRBD1 aligns across 8 bases. Germline V lookup: CDR1 SGHKS, CDR2 YYEKEE (reference sequence). There are 15 residues in the CDR3. The V gene end was trimmed by 4 bases and the J gene end by 5 bases; junction bases not matched to a gene: 10. CDR3 region: CASSHTAGQGTEAFF. CDR3 DNA: TGTGCCAGCAGCCATACAGCCGGACAGGGAACTGAAGCTTTCTTT. Supplemented by reference TRBV5-5 and TRBJ1-1, the full variable domain reads DAGVTQSPTHLIKTRGQQVTLRCSPISGHKSVSWYQQVLGQGPQFIFQYYEKEERGRGNFPDRFSARQFPNYSSELNVNALLLGDSALYLCASSHTAGQGTEAFFGQGTRLTVV.

V usage is TRBV19 and J usage is TRBJ1-5, with TRBD1 matching 7 bases. CDR1 is LNHDA and CDR2 is SQIVND in the germline V gene (reference sequence). This CDR3 is built from 15 residues. V shed 3 bases, J shed 6 bases, and the junction held 8 bases outside the gene matches. CDR3 loop: CASSIGEGAGQPQHF. Here the CDR3 DNA reads TGTGCCAGTAGTATTGGTGAGGGGGCCGGTCAGCCCCAGCATTTT.

This chain uses TRBV27 with TRBJ2-7; TRBD2 agrees at 7 bases. CDR3 length: 13 amino acids. CDR1 is MNHEY, CDR2 SMNVEV, per germline (reference sequence). Trimming took 5 bases from V and 4 from J; bases not matched to a gene: 5. As DNA, the CDR3 is TGTGCCAGCAGTGTGGCTAGCGGTTACGAGCAGTACTTC. Translation gives CASSVASGYEQYF.

The rearrangement uses TRBV25-1 and TRBJ1-1; 12 bases fit TRBD1. CDR3 length: 16 residues. CDR1 is MGHDK, CDR2 SYGVNS, per germline. The J segment lost 1 base and the V segment lost 4 bases, leaving 4 bases of the junction unmatched. The CDR3 sequence is CASSGGTGGRNTEAFF. CDR3 bases: TGTGCCAGCAGTGGGGGGACAGGGGGCCGGAACACTGAAGCTTTCTTT.

The V call is TRBV5-1, the J call TRBJ2-3; no definite D call. The ends were cut back, 0 bases at V and 4 bases at J, with 9 bases in the middle. This CDR3 has 14 amino acids. Germline values: CDR1 SGHRS, CDR2 YFSETQ. The CDR3 region has the DNA TGCGCCAGCAGCTTGGATCCTGGAGCAGATACGCAGTATTTT. Translated, it gives CASSLDPGADTQYF.

The chain recombines TRBV18 with TRBJ2-7, with 8 bases that match TRBD2. The CDR3 consists of 15 residues. The ends lost 3 bases at V and 2 bases at J; junction bases unmatched: 6. Germline values: CDR1 KGHSH, CDR2 LQKENI. The CDR3 spells CASSPEAGATYEQYF. The CDR3 region has the DNA TGTGCCAGCTCACCCGAAGCGGGAGCTACCTACGAGCAGTACTTC.

The rearrangement uses TRBV28 and TRBJ2-5; tentative D call: TRBD2 (6 bases). Per germline, CDR1 MDHEN and CDR2 SYDVKM. With 3 bases removed from V and 5 bases from J, the gap between germline ends came to 13 bases. The CDR3 runs 14 residues. The CDR3 sequence is CASSLGQGLETQYF. The CDR3 coding sequence is TGTGCCAGCAGTTTGGGGCAGGGACTTGAGACCCAGTACTTC.

The V call is TRBV19, the J call TRBJ1-5, with D perhaps TRBD1 (5 bases). The ends were cut back, 3 bases at V and 5 bases at J, with 14 bases in the middle. The CDR3 is made up of 15 amino acids. The germline CDR1 and CDR2 sequences are LNHDA and SQIVND (reference sequence). The CDR3 sequence is CASSMGLRGDQPQHF. CDR3 nucleotide sequence: TGTGCCAGTAGTATGGGGTTGCGGGGCGATCAGCCCCAGCATTTT.

This clone was found once. DNA for the CDR3: TGTGCCTGGGCGGTAAAGTATAGCTCCTATAATTCACCCCTCCACTTT. Translated: CAWAVKYSSYNSPLHF. The rearrangement uses TRBV30 and TRBJ1-6; D gene ambiguous. CDR1 and CDR2 (germline): GTSNPN, SVGIG (reference sequence). CDR3 length equals 16 residues. V lost 5 bases and J lost 0, with 14 bases in between.

A word on this clone: The same CDR3 also results from other DNA sequences found in this sample. J is TRBJ2-2 and V is TRBV5-1; no clear D gene. With 2 bases removed from V and 0 bases from J, the gap between germline ends came to 5 bases. Germline CDR1 and CDR2: SGHRS and YFSETQ. The CDR3 consists of 14 residues. In DNA form, the CDR3 reads TGCGCCAGCAGCTTAACACCGAACACCGGGGAGCTGTTTTTT. It specifies CASSLTPNTGELFF.

This chain uses TRBV1 with TRBJ2-3; the D segment call TRBD2 is taken from the table without a DNA check. TRBV1 counts as a pseudogene. The CDR3 extends over 20 amino acids. In DNA form, the CDR3 reads TGCACCAGCAGCCAAGAAAATTTAAGGGGTAGCGGGACCTCCACAGATACGCAGTATTTT. Its protein product is CTSSQENLRGSGTSTDTQYF.

The V and J genes are TRBV11-2 and TRBJ2-7, with D unresolved. Trimming left V 1 base short and J 2 bases short, with 9 bases between. Germline-derived CDR1 and CDR2 are SGHAT and FQNNGV. The CDR3 sequence is 14 residues long. CDR3 bases: TGTGCCAGCAGCTTAGGGGTAGGAGCCTACGAGCAGTACTTC. Residues: CASSLGVGAYEQYF.

This chain links TRBV3-1 (or the pseudogene TRBV3-2) with TRBJ2-7; 8 bases agree with TRBD1. V was pared by 3 bases and J by 5 bases, with 12 bases of the junction left unmatched. This CDR3 is 16 amino acids long. The germline V gene encodes CDR1 LGHDT and CDR2 YNNKEL (reference sequence). CDR3 in DNA: TGTGCCAGCAGCCAGGCCCGACAGGGGTTGGGTGACGAGCAGTACTTC. As protein: CASSQARQGLGDEQYF.